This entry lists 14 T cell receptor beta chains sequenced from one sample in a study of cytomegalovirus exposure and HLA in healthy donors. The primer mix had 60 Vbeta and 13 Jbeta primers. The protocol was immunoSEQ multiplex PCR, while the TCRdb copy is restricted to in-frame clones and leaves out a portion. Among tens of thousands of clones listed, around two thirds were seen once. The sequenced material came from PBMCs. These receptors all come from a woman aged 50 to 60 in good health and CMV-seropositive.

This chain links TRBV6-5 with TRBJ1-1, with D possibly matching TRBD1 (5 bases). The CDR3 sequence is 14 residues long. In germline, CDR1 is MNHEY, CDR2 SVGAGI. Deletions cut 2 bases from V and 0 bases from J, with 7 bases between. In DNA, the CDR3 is TGTGCCAGCAGTTACGGGGGGGTGAACACTGAAGCTTTCTTT. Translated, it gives CASSYGGVNTEAFF.

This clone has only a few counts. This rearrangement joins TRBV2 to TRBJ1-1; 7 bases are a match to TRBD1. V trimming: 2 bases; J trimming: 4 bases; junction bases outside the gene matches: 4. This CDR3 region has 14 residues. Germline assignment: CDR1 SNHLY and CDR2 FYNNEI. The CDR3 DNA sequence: TGTGCCAGCAGTGAAATAAGGGGGCGCACTGAAGCTTTCTTT. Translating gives CASSEIRGRTEAFF.

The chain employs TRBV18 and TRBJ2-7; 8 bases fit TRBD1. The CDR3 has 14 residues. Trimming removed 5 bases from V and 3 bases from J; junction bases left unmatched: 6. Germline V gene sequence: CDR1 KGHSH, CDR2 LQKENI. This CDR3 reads CASSSDDRGYEQYF. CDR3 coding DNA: TGTGCCAGCTCATCAGACGACAGGGGCTACGAGCAGTACTTC. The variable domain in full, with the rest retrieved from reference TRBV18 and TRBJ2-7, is NAGVMQNPRHLVRRRGQEARLRCSPMKGHSHVYWYRQLPEEGLKFMVYLQKENIIDESGMPKERFSAEFPKEGPSILRIQQVVRGDSAAYFCASSSDDRGYEQYFGPGTRLTVT.

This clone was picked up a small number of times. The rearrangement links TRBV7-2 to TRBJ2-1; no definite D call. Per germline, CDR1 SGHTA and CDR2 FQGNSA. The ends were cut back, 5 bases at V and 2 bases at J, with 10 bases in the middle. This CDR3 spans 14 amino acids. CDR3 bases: TGTGCCAGCAGCGTTCAGACAACCTACAATGAGCAGTTCTTC. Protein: CASSVQTTYNEQFF.

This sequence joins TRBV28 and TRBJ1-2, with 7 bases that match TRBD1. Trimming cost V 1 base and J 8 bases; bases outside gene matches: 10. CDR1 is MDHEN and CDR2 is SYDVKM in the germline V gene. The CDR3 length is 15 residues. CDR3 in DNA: TGTGCCAGCAGTTTATTTGCCAGGGGGACGGGGGGCTACACCTTC. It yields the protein CASSLFARGTGGYTF.

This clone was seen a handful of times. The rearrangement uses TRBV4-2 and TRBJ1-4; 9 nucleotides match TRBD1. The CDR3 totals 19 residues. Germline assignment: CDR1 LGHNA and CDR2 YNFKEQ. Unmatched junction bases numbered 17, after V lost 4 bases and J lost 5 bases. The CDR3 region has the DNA TGTGCCAGCAGCCCCTCAGGTTCCACAGGGGGCCGCAGAAATGAAAAACTGTTTTTT. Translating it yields CASSPSGSTGGRRNEKLFF.

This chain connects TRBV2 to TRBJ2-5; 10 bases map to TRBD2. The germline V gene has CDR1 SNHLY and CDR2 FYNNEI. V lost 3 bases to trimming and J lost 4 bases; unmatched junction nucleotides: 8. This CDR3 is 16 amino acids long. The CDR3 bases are TGTGCCAGCAGTGAGGGGCCAGCGGGGGGGAGAGAGACCCAGTACTTC. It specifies CASSEGPAGGRETQYF.

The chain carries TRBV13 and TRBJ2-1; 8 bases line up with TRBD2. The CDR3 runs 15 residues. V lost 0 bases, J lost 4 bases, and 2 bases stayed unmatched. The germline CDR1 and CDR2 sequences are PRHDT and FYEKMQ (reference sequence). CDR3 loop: CASSLGRGGYNEQFF. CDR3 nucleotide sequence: TGTGCCAGCAGCTTAGGACGGGGGGGATACAATGAGCAGTTCTTC.

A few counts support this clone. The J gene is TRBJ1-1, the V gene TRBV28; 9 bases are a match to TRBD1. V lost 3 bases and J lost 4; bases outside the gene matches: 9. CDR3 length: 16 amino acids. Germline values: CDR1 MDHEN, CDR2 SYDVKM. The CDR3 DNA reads TGTGCCAGCAGTTTCGGGACAGGGCTTGTTCGCACTGAAGCTTTCTTT. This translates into CASSFGTGLVRTEAFF.

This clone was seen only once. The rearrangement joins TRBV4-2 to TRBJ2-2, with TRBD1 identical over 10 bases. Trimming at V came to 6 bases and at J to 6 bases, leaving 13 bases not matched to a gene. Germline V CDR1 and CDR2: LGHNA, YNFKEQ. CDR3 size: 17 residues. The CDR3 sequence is CASRRETGTGDAGELFF. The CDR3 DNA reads TGTGCCAGCAGGCGAGAAACCGGGACAGGGGATGCCGGGGAGCTGTTTTTT.

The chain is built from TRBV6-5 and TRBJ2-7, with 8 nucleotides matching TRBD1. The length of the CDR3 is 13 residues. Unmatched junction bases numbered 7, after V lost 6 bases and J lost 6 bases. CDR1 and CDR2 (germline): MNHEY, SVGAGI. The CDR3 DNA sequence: TGTGCCAGCAGGGACGGACAGGGTTCCGAGCAGTACTTC. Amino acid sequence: CASRDGQGSEQYF.

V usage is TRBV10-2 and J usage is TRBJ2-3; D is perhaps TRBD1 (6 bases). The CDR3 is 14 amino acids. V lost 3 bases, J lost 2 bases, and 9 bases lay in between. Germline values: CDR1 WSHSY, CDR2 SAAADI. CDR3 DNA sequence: TGCGCCAGCAGTGAACTGGGACACACAGATACGCAGTATTTT. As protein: CASSELGHTDTQYF.

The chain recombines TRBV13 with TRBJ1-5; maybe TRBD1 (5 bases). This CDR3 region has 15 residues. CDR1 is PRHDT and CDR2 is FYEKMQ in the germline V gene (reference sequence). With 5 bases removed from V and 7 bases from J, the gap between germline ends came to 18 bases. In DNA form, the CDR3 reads TGTGCCAGCAGCCTCAAAGGGGAGGGGACCCAGCCCCAGCATTTT. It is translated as CASSLKGEGTQPQHF.

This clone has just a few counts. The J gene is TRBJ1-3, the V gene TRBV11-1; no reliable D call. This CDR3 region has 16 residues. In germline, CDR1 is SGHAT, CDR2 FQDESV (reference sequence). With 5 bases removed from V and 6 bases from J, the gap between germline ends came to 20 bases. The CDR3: CASSPRQGRYENTIYF. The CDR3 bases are TGTGCCAGCAGCCCTCGGCAAGGGAGGTACGAAAACACCATATATTTT.